This TCR beta chain emerged from a study of T-cell reconstitution after alpha-beta-depleted transplantation in children. The ends lost 4 bases at V and 2 bases at J; junction bases unmatched: 8. The CDR3 contains 15 residues. CDR1 SGHRS and CDR2 YFSETQ come from the germline V gene. Unique molecular identifiers featured in how the TCRbeta library was prepared. TCRdb used MiXCR to reprocess the PCR reads, holding one entry per CDR3 protein. The data show hundreds of thousands of distinct CDR3 sequences, approximately 8% seen once. This clonotype has ten or more counts. The antigen remains unidentified. Findings and caveats of the study: Surviving recipient T cells and intrathymic progenitors accounted for some patients' high TCRbeta diversity at day 60.

The chain links TRBV5-1 to TRBJ1-2, with 7 positions matching TRBD1. Here the sequenced sample was PBMCs, mostly from graft donor cells, taken 180 days after TCRalphabeta/CD19-depleted stem cell transplant. The clonotype originates from a male patient under 18 who had a stem cell transplant for acute lymphoblastic leukemia, so the T cells may come from the graft donor. CDR3: CASSLKAGGNYGYTF. As DNA, the CDR3 is TGCGCCAGCAGCCTGAAGGCAGGGGGGAACTATGGCTACACCTTC. Supplemented by reference TRBV5-1 and TRBJ1-2, the full variable domain reads KAGVTQTPRYLIKTRGQQVTLSCSPISGHRSVSWYQQTPGQGLQFLFEYFSETQRNKGNFPGRFSGRQFSNSRSEMNVSTLELGDSALYLCASSLKAGGNYGYTFGSGTRLTVV.